The 9 T cell receptor beta chains below all came from one sample that was sequenced in a study of response to subunit inactivated influenza vaccine. TCRdb called the RT-PCR reads again in MiXCR, with one record for every CDR3 protein. The sample lists some 800,000 distinct CDR3 sequences, roughly 20% occurring once. The source was PBMCs from blood, collected roughly 5 days after vaccination. All receptors derive from a man aged 45-65 years who received an inactivated influenza vaccine.

This clonotype was recorded a few times. This chain connects TRBV7-9 to TRBJ1-1; a possible D gene is TRBD1 (5 bases). CDR1 SEHNR and CDR2 FQNEAQ come from the germline V gene (reference sequence). CDR3 size: 13 residues. Deletions cut 5 bases from V and 4 bases from J, with 11 bases between. The CDR3 coding sequence is TGTGCCAGCAGCGGGGGGGAGGTCACTGAAGCTTTCTTT. This codes for CASSGGEVTEAFF.

The J gene is TRBJ1-1, the V gene TRBV12-3 or TRBV12-4; D is undetermined. V lost 5 bases and J 2 bases, leaving 9 bases between the germline ends. The CDR3 sequence is 13 residues long. The DNA for the CDR3 is TGTGCCAGCAGTGTGGACTCAAACACTGAAGCTTTCTTT. Translating gives CASSVDSNTEAFF.

The chain carries TRBV15 and TRBJ2-5, with 9 nucleotides matching TRBD1. Trimming removed 1 base from V and 4 bases from J; junction bases left unmatched: 1. CDR1 and CDR2 from the germline V gene are LNHNV and YYDKDF (reference sequence). CDR3 length equals 14 residues. CDR3 DNA sequence: TGTGCCACCAGCAGAGGGACAGGGGTAGAGACCCAGTACTTC. This codes for CATSRGTGVETQYF.

DNA of the CDR3: TGTGCCAGCAACGAACTTTCTGACTACGAGCAGTACTTC. Translated, it gives CASNELSDYEQYF. This chain uses TRBV2 with TRBJ2-7; D unresolved. Per the germline V gene, CDR1 is SNHLY and CDR2 is FYNNEI. The CDR3 extends over 13 amino acids. Trimming removed 7 bases from V and 3 bases from J, with 13 bases in between.

The CDR3 region is CSASGTSATDTQYF. CDR3 DNA sequence: TGCAGTGCTTCCGGGACTAGCGCCACAGATACGCAGTATTTT. The J gene is TRBJ2-3, the V gene TRBV20-1, with 10 bases identical to TRBD2. Germline CDR1 DFQATT, CDR2 SNEGSKA (reference sequence). The CDR3 totals 14 residues. The trim removed 5 bases at V and 2 bases at J, leaving 4 bases unmatched.

This clonotype has a handful of counts. The rearrangement links TRBV12-3 or TRBV12-4 to TRBJ1-3, with a possible D match to TRBD1 (6 bases). The germline V and J ends were trimmed by 6 bases and 0 bases, with 12 bases remaining between them. The CDR3 contains 15 residues. CDR3 DNA sequence: TGTGCCAGCAGCAGAGGACAGACCTCTGGAAACACCATATATTTT. It yields the protein CASSRGQTSGNTIYF.

This clonotype was observed a handful of times. The chain carries TRBV5-6 and TRBJ2-7; 8 bases match TRBD2. The length of the CDR3 is 15 residues. Trimming removed 6 bases from V and 6 bases from J; junction bases left unmatched: 14. The germline V gene has CDR1 SGHDT and CDR2 YYEEEE. The chain's CDR3 is CASTPGFSSGGEQYF. The CDR3 nucleotides read TGTGCCAGCACACCGGGGTTCAGCAGCGGGGGCGAGCAGTACTTC.

V and J are TRBV12-3 or TRBV12-4 and TRBJ2-2; 9 bases match TRBD1. Trimming cost V 5 bases and J 3 bases; bases outside gene matches: 1. The CDR3 spans 14 residues. CDR3 nucleotides: TGTGCCAGCAGTGGACAGGGGCACACCGGGGAGCTGTTTTTT. It translates to CASSGQGHTGELFF.

The chain combines TRBV4-2 with TRBJ2-5; 11 nucleotides match TRBD2. V lost 1 base, J lost 3 bases, and 7 bases stayed unmatched. The CDR3 spans 17 residues. The germline gives CDR1 LGHNA, CDR2 YNFKEQ. The CDR3 DNA reads as TGTGCCAGCAGCCAAGGCCTCACTAGCGGGAGAGAAGAGACCCAGTACTTC. It encodes CASSQGLTSGREETQYF.